One T cell receptor beta chain is described in this entry. Per the authors' pipeline: Amplified reference gene primers provided the basis for estimating nucleated cell counts. The assay was immunoSEQ multiplex PCR, and TCRdb's table has in-frame clones only and misses some. V, J and clone size reflect that table, while D and trimming were determined from the DNA. The sample consists of about 160,000 clones, approximately 91% of them appearing once. This specimen comes from a study of blood T cell repertoires in COVID-19. Study-level background: Whether acute or convalescent, the COVID-19 samples came from the United States, Italy and Spain. PBMCs, B-cell-depleted T cells, or T cells provided the cDNA or gDNA that made up the material.

The V gene end was trimmed by 5 bases and the J gene end by 6 bases; junction bases not matched to a gene: 5. CDR3 length equals 13 residues. Germline V gene sequence: CDR1 WNHNN, CDR2 SYGVQD (reference sequence). The V and J genes are TRBV10-1 and TRBJ1-2; TRBD1 aligns across 8 bases. The sequencing input was peripheral blood. The receptor was isolated from a man aged 18 to 35 with acute or convalescent COVID-19. The CDR3 reads CASSPDRDHGYTF. The CDR3 region has the DNA TGCGCCAGCAGTCCGGACAGGGATCATGGCTACACCTTC.